This record looks at one TCR beta chain sequence and its context. Its antigen is unknown. TCRdb reprocessed the 5' RACE reads via MiXCR and lists one record per CDR3 protein. The table records some 120,000 distinct CDR3 sequences, roughly 6% of them present only once. This sample is drawn from a study of T-cell memory formation after mild COVID-19. Findings and limits, study-wide: Mainly CM and EM harbored the contracting CD4+ clones; mainly EMRA harbored the CD8+ ones. The authors left the SARS-CoV-2 specificity of second-wave clones peaking on day 37 unconfirmed.

Material for sequencing was PBMCs or a T cell subset sorted from them (not recorded which). This TCR was sampled from an adult woman who had mild COVID-19 (a few samples of this study predate the infection). Cell type and time point are not known.

CDR3 nucleotide sequence: TGTGCCAGCAGCCAAGAAGATGGTTCACCCCTCCACTTT. Protein sequence: CASSQEDGSPLHF. The chain couples TRBV4-2 to TRBJ1-6, with no clear D. This CDR3 comprises 13 residues. Trimming took 0 bases from V and 9 from J, leaving 6 bases between them. The germline gives CDR1 LGHNA, CDR2 YNFKEQ.